The present entry profiles one TCR beta chain with its context. No antigen is known for it. The data derive from a study of T cell responses to AZD1222 COVID-19 vaccine. The study's findings and limits: Sampling captured repertoires only after the peak T cell response. Females outnumbered males among donors, who were mostly white British; clonal diversity was possibly underestimated. Among spike-specific TCRs, nearly half reportedly target unmutated variant regions. It was only 6 or 7 AZD1222 recipients who were seropositive at baseline.

Sequencing was performed with immunoSEQ multiplex PCR; in TCRdb, only in-frame clones are kept and a portion is missing. The data hold more than 100,000 clones, with around 91% observed a single time. There are 16 residues in the CDR3. Germline CDR1 reads MNHEY; CDR2 reads SMNVEV (reference sequence). After removal of 9 bases from V and 7 bases from J, the junction contained 17 bases not matched to a gene. V gene TRBV27 combines with J gene TRBJ2-2, with 7 bases matching TRBD2. This specimen was peripheral blood, taken on day 0 of AZD1222 vaccination. This clonotype was obtained from an adult in good health. Written as DNA, the CDR3 is TGTGCCAGTCGGTACGGCGGGAGAGGGTTTATCGGGGAGCTGTTTTTT. Translating it yields CASRYGGRGFIGELFF.